These 15 T cell receptor beta chains came from one sample sequenced in a study of blood T cell repertoires in COVID-19. Sequenced by immunoSEQ multiplex PCR; TCRdb stores in-frame clones only, minus some. The sample lists approximately 94,000 clones; about 77% were seen once. Sequencing input: peripheral blood. These receptors came from a woman in her seventies with acute or convalescent COVID-19.

The chain carries TRBV27 and TRBJ2-7; 8 positions agree with TRBD1. The CDR3 extends over 15 amino acids. From germline, CDR1 is MNHEY and CDR2 SMNVEV (reference sequence). Trimming took 5 bases from V and 5 from J; bases not matched to a gene: 11. CDR3 sequence reads: CASSRNGQGRNEQYV. In nucleotides, the CDR3 is TGTGCCAGCAGTCGAAATGGACAGGGTCGAAACGAGCAGTACGTC.

The chain links TRBV6-6 to TRBJ2-2; D might be TRBD2 (6 bases). This CDR3 has 16 residues. The germline CDR1 and CDR2 sequences are MNHNY and SVGAGI (reference sequence). The V and J ends lost 7 bases and 1 base respectively, with 16 bases between them. This CDR3 reads CASTEGLPKNTGELFF. CDR3 DNA: TGTGCCAGCACTGAGGGACTGCCTAAGAACACCGGGGAGCTGTTTTTT.

The V and J genes are TRBV7-2 and TRBJ2-1; 9 bases agree with TRBD2. After removal of 5 bases from V and 4 bases from J, the junction contained 15 bases not matched to a gene. Per the germline V gene, CDR1 is SGHTA and CDR2 is FQGNSA. The CDR3 totals 18 residues. CDR3 coding DNA: TGTGCCAGCAGCCCCTACTCGAATAGCGGGGGAGCTTACAATGAGCAGTTCTTC. This gives the protein CASSPYSNSGGAYNEQFF.

This chain connects TRBV19 to TRBJ2-5; TRBD2 aligns across 11 bases. The CDR3 sequence is 16 residues long. V shed 2 bases and J 10 bases; nucleotides not matched to a gene: 12. Germline V gene sequence: CDR1 LNHDA, CDR2 SQIVND (reference sequence). CDR3 residues: CASSILAGGPVADQYF. The CDR3 coding sequence is TGTGCCAGTAGTATACTAGCGGGGGGTCCCGTCGCGGACCAGTACTTC.

This chain links TRBV4-2 with TRBJ1-2, with D uncertain. This CDR3 region has 14 residues. Germline V lookup: CDR1 LGHNA, CDR2 YNFKEQ. Between the trimmed V and J ends, which lost 1 base and 0 bases, there was a span of 6 bases. The CDR3 spells CASSQGNSNYGYTF. DNA of the CDR3: TGTGCCAGCAGCCAAGGAAACTCTAACTATGGCTACACCTTC.

The chain has TRBV19 and TRBJ2-4, with 11 bases fitting TRBD1. Germline CDR1 is LNHDA and CDR2 is SQIVND (reference sequence). After removal of 5 bases from V and 9 bases from J, the junction contained 9 bases not matched to a gene. CDR3 size: 15 residues. The CDR3 DNA is TGTGCCAGTAGTCCCGGAAGGACAGGGGGCTTCATTCAGTACTTC. Translated: CASSPGRTGGFIQYF.

The rearrangement joins TRBV5-1 to TRBJ1-2; the D is unclear. The CDR3 sequence is 14 residues long. V dropped 0 bases and J dropped 2 bases, with 8 bases sitting between them. Per germline, CDR1 SGHRS and CDR2 YFSETQ. CDR3 coding DNA: TGCGCCAGCAGCTTGGGTACAGTCAACTATGGCTACACCTTC. This gives the protein CASSLGTVNYGYTF.

The V call is TRBV5-1, the J call TRBJ1-1, with D possibly being TRBD1 (6 bases). Germline V CDR1 and CDR2: SGHRS, YFSETQ. Trimming took 3 bases from V and 3 from J, leaving 9 bases between them. The CDR3 totals 13 residues. The CDR3 nucleotides read TGCGCCAGCAGCTGGTCAGGGGACACTGAAGCTTTCTTT. Amino acids: CASSWSGDTEAFF.

This clone was seen a single time. The chain employs TRBV7-8 and TRBJ2-7, with TRBD2 identical over 8 bases. The V segment lost 5 bases and the J segment 7 bases; nucleotides outside the gene matches: 10. Germline assignment: CDR1 SGHVS and CDR2 FQNEAQ. There are 14 residues in the CDR3. CDR3 amino acids: CASSPLTGGLEQYF. CDR3 nucleotide sequence: TGTGCCAGCAGCCCCCTTACGGGGGGGCTTGAGCAGTACTTC. Looking up the rest from reference TRBV7-8 and TRBJ2-7 gives the full variable domain: GAGVSQSPRYKVAKRGQDVALRCDPISGHVSLFWYQQALGQGPEFLTYFQNEAQLDKSGLPSDRFFAERPEGSVSTLKIQRTQQEDSAVYLCASSPLTGGLEQYFGPGTRLTVT.

V usage is TRBV5-1 and J usage is TRBJ2-2, with D maybe TRBD2 (6 bases). Germline assignment: CDR1 SGHRS and CDR2 YFSETQ. V was shortened by 1 base and J by 1 base, with 8 bases between the two germline ends. CDR3 length equals 15 residues. CDR3 in amino acids: CASSLLGGNTGELFF. CDR3 sequence (DNA): TGCGCCAGCAGCTTGCTCGGGGGGAACACCGGGGAGCTGTTTTTT.

The CDR3 nucleotides read TGTGCCAGCAGCTTGTGGACAGGGCAGGGCTCACCCCTCCACTTT. Protein product: CASSLWTGQGSPLHF. J is TRBJ1-6 and V is TRBV5-5; 8 bases line up with TRBD1. Germline assignment: CDR1 SGHKS and CDR2 YYEKEE (reference sequence). This CDR3 region has 15 residues. V was clipped by 1 base and J by 10 bases; unmatched bases: 7.

The chain couples TRBV28 to TRBJ1-2; possibly TRBD1 for D (5 bases). The CDR3 is 15 amino acids. Germline V lookup: CDR1 MDHEN, CDR2 SYDVKM. V was clipped by 7 bases and J by 5 bases, with 20 bases between them. CDR3 region: CASNLYSGGLYGYTF. Written as DNA, the CDR3 is TGTGCCAGCAACTTGTACTCGGGGGGTCTGTATGGCTACACCTTC.

The chain joins TRBV2 to TRBJ2-7; D gene unclear. There are 11 residues in the CDR3. Trimming cost V 6 bases and J 2 bases, with 5 bases left between them. Germline CDR1 SNHLY, CDR2 FYNNEI. The CDR3 sequence is CASSEAYEQYV. CDR3 in DNA: TGTGCCAGCAGCGAGGCCTACGAGCAGTACGTC.

The J gene is TRBJ1-1, the V gene TRBV7-8, with D hard to call. Trimming pared 2 bases from V and 1 base from J, leaving 14 bases between. The CDR3 contains 16 residues. Germline V gene data show CDR1 as SGHVS and CDR2 as FQNEAQ. The CDR3 is CASSLSDGLPNTEAFF. The DNA of the CDR3 is TGTGCCAGCAGCTTATCGGACGGACTGCCGAACACTGAAGCTTTCTTT. Filled out from reference TRBV7-8 and TRBJ1-1, the complete variable domain reads GAGVSQSPRYKVAKRGQDVALRCDPISGHVSLFWYQQALGQGPEFLTYFQNEAQLDKSGLPSDRFFAERPEGSVSTLKIQRTQQEDSAVYLCASSLSDGLPNTEAFFGQGTRLTVV.

The chain carries TRBV5-1 and TRBJ1-4, with 7 bases matching TRBD1. The CDR3 is 14 amino acids. Germline lookup yields CDR1 SGHRS and CDR2 YFSETQ. V lost 8 bases and J lost 7; bases outside the gene matches: 11. DNA for the CDR3: TGCGCCAGTAGCCCAGACAGGGCCCTTGAAAAACTGTTTTTT. This translates into CASSPDRALEKLFF.